The subject of this entry is one TCR beta chain. This entry is derived from a study of cytomegalovirus exposure and HLA in healthy donors. PCR involved 60 Vbeta and 13 Jbeta primers. The table came from immunoSEQ multiplex PCR; TCRdb's copy has only in-frame clones and leaves some out. The repertoire consists of more than 90,000 clones, with about three quarters occurring once and the leading ten covering approximately 6.4%. V was cut by 6 bases and J by 5 bases, with 13 bases left in between. This CDR3 has 12 residues. Germline assignment: CDR1 SQVTM and CDR2 ANQGSEA. Sequenced sample: PBMCs. This chain connects TRBV29-1 to TRBJ1-1; unclear D gene. The TCR sequence derives from a middle-aged man in good health and CMV-seropositive. CDR3 in amino acids: CSVGSTGTEAFF. Here the CDR3 DNA reads TGCAGCGTGGGCTCTACCGGTACTGAAGCTTTCTTT. The full variable domain, with the rest looked up from reference TRBV29-1 and TRBJ1-1, is SAVISQKPSRDICQRGTSLTIQCQVDSQVTMMFWYRQQPGQSLTLIATANQGSEATYESGFVIDKFPISRPNLTFSTLTVSNMSPEDSSIYLCSVGSTGTEAFFGQGTRLTVV.